The rows below give T cell receptor beta chains drawn from one sample of a study of cytomegalovirus exposure and HLA in healthy donors. Assay used: immunoSEQ multiplex PCR; TCRdb lists only in-frame clones, some missing. The table records 78,000 or so clones, over 90% of them present only once. The sample comprised PBMCs. The receptors stem from a woman younger than 35 in good health and CMV-seropositive. Both conserved end residues are part of each CDR3. D genes are given only for firm matches. Some rows have no size entry. The others give once, few or many, or a class for an expanded clone.

clone_size	v_call	d_call	j_call	cdr3_aa	cdr3_nt
.	TRBV6-1	TRBD2	TRBJ2-1	CASSVGGGGVSEQFF	TGTGCCAGCAGTGTTGGCGGGGGGGGCGTGAGTGAGCAGTTCTTC
.	TRBV19	TRBD2	TRBJ2-1	CASTNTWRGDKFEQFF	TGTGCCAGTACAAACACCTGGCGGGGGGACAAATTTGAGCAGTTCTTC
.	TRBV6-1	.	TRBJ1-1	CASLWGASGLNEAFF	TGTGCCAGCCTTTGGGGCGCAAGTGGATTGAATGAAGCTTTCTTT
.	TRBV5-1	.	TRBJ2-3	CASVNGIVTDTQYF	TGCGCCAGCGTGAATGGTATAGTTACAGATACGCAGTATTTT
.	TRBV11-2	TRBD1	TRBJ1-2	CASSPAGAGGNYGYTF	TGTGCCAGCAGCCCAGCCGGGGCAGGGGGCAACTATGGCTACACCTTC
once	TRBV6-1	.	TRBJ1-2	CASSEVGGNSNYGYTF	TGTGCCAGCAGTGAAGTAGGCGGCAATTCTAACTATGGCTACACCTTC
.	TRBV7-9	.	TRBJ2-5	CASSLRSSTETQYF	TGTGCCAGCAGCTTAAGGTCTAGCACAGAGACCCAGTACTTC
.	TRBV7-8	.	TRBJ2-3	CASSFSRVYSTDTQYF	TGTGCCAGCAGCTTTTCGCGGGTATACAGCACAGATACGCAGTATTTT
.	TRBV6-7	TRBD2	TRBJ2-3	CASSYPRPRERDTDTQYF	TGTGCCAGCAGTTACCCCAGACCGCGGGAGAGGGACACAGATACGCAGTATTTT
.	TRBV28	.	TRBJ1-4	CASSFKEGIGEKLFF	TGTGCCAGCAGTTTTAAAGAGGGAATCGGAGAAAAACTGTTTTTT
.	TRBV5-8	.	TRBJ1-1	CASSFFSGDTEAFF	TGTGCCAGCAGCTTCTTCTCCGGGGACACTGAAGCTTTCTTT
.	TRBV6-5	.	TRBJ2-3	CASSYSGTDTQYF	TGTGCCAGCAGTTACTCCGGCACAGATACGCAGTATTTT
.	TRBV2	TRBD1	TRBJ1-4	CASSTRGQINEKLFF	TGTGCCAGCAGTACAAGGGGACAGATTAATGAAAAACTGTTTTTT
.	TRBV4-1	.	TRBJ2-5	CASSPTSGRETQYF	TGCGCCAGCAGCCCCACAAGCGGAAGAGAGACCCAGTACTTC
.	TRBV25-1	.	TRBJ1-1	CASSEPGSPEAFF	TGTGCCAGCAGTGAGCCGGGTAGCCCTGAAGCTTTCTTT
.	TRBV6-1	TRBD1	TRBJ2-6	CASSEGTVQSGANVLTF	TGTGCCAGCAGTGAGGGGACAGTTCAATCTGGGGCCAACGTCCTGACTTTC
.	TRBV15	TRBD2	TRBJ2-1	CATRASGGVVGYNEQFF	TGTGCCACCAGGGCCAGCGGGGGGGTGGTGGGGTACAATGAGCAGTTCTTC
once	TRBV2	.	TRBJ1-1	CASSVGVTEAFF	TGTGCCAGCAGTGTAGGGGTCACTGAAGCTTTCTTT
.	TRBV18	.	TRBJ2-3	CASSPSGLTDTQYF	TGTGCCAGCTCACCCTCGGGACTTACAGATACGCAGTATTTT
.	TRBV7-9	.	TRBJ1-5	CASSSTRDSNQPQHF	TGTGCCAGCAGCTCCACGAGGGATAGCAATCAGCCCCAGCATTTT
.	TRBV4-1	.	TRBJ2-2	CASSQIGRDTGELFF	TGCGCCAGCAGCCAAATCGGCAGGGACACCGGGGAGCTGTTTTTT
.	TRBV29-1	TRBD2	TRBJ2-3	CSSSGRTSTDTQYF	TGCAGCTCTAGCGGGAGGACGAGCACAGATACGCAGTATTTT
.	TRBV19	.	TRBJ1-2	CASSASGARSLVGLYGYTF	TGTGCCAGTAGTGCCTCAGGGGCCCGATCCCTGGTCGGCCTGTATGGCTACACCTTC
.	TRBV15	.	TRBJ1-3	CATSRRGGNTIYF	TGTGCCACCAGCAGACGAGGAGGAAACACCATATATTTT
.	TRBV29-1	.	TRBJ2-3	CSVRLVGDTQYF	TGCAGCGTTCGTTTAGTCGGAGATACGCAGTATTTT
.	TRBV6-5	.	TRBJ2-2	CASSYKRKNTGELFF	TGTGCCAGCAGTTACAAGCGGAAGAACACCGGGGAGCTGTTTTTT
.	TRBV9	.	TRBJ1-2	CASSLREGNYGYTF	TGTGCCAGCAGCCTCAGGGAGGGGAACTATGGCTACACCTTC
.	TRBV7-9	TRBD1	TRBJ2-4	CASSLAGTVKGPQYF	TGTGCCAGCAGCTTAGCCGGGACAGTAAAGGGACCGCAGTACTTC
.	TRBV2	TRBD1	TRBJ1-5	CASSGQGRNQPQHF	TGTGCCAGCAGCGGACAGGGGCGGAATCAGCCCCAGCATTTT
.	TRBV6-1	TRBD1	TRBJ1-3	CASSLQGSGNTIYF	TGTGCCAGCAGCCTACAGGGGTCTGGAAACACCATATATTTT
once	TRBV9	TRBD1	TRBJ1-6	CASSATGGMTASPLHF	TGTGCCAGCAGCGCCACAGGGGGAATGACGGCTTCACCCCTCCACTTT
.	TRBV28	TRBD2	TRBJ2-5	CASSLAGVEETQYF	TGTGCCAGCAGCCTAGCGGGAGTGGAAGAGACCCAGTACTTC
.	TRBV5-8	.	TRBJ1-3	CASSSGEVGNTIYF	TGTGCCAGCAGCTCAGGGGAAGTCGGAAACACCATATATTTT
few	TRBV28	.	TRBJ2-1	CASSSSESSYNEQFF	TGTGCCAGCAGCTCTAGCGAGAGCTCCTACAATGAGCAGTTCTTC
.	TRBV9	.	TRBJ2-3	CASSVDPLGGGTDTQYF	TGTGCCAGCAGCGTAGATCCGCTGGGGGGTGGGACAGATACGCAGTATTTT
.	TRBV23-1	.	TRBJ1-4	CAIQVGEKLFF	TGCGCCATCCAGGTTGGTGAAAAACTGTTTTTT
.	TRBV5-4	.	TRBJ1-1	CASSARVMNTEAFF	TGTGCCAGCAGCGCCAGGGTGATGAACACTGAAGCTTTCTTT
.	TRBV2	TRBD2	TRBJ2-7	CASDSAGGRYEQYF	TGTGCCAGTGACTCCGCGGGGGGGCGGTACGAGCAGTACTTC
.	TRBV28	.	TRBJ2-1	CASSFSRNYNEQFF	TGTGCCAGCAGTTTTAGCCGAAACTACAATGAGCAGTTCTTC